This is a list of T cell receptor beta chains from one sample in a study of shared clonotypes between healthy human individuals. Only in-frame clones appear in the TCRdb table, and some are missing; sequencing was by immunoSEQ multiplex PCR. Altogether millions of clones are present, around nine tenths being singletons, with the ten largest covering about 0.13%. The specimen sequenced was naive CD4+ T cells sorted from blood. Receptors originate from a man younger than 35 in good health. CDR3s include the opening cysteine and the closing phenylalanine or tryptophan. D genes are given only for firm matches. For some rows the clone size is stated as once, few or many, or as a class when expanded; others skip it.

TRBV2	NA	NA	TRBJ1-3	CASSETVASGNTIYF	TGTGCCAGCAGTGAAACCGTAGCCTCTGGAAACACCATATATTTT
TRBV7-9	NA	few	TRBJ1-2	CASSLALVTTNYGYTF	TGTGCCAGCAGCTTAGCGCTCGTCACCACTAACTATGGCTACACCTTC
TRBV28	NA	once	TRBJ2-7	CASSLGGTVDYEQYF	TGTGCCAGCAGTTTAGGCGGGACCGTAGACTACGAGCAGTACTTC
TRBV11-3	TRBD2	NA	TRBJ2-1	CASSSRLAGGHNEQFF	TGTGCCAGCAGCTCGCGACTAGCGGGGGGTCACAATGAGCAGTTCTTC
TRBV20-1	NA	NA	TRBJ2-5	CSARQETQYF	TGCAGTGCTAGACAGGAGACCCAGTACTTC
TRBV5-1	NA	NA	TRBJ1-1	CASTPFDSGSFF	TGCGCCAGCACCCCTTTCGATAGCGGGTCTTTCTTT
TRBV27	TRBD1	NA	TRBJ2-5	CASSLGQGFPETQYF	TGTGCCAGCAGTTTAGGACAGGGGTTCCCAGAGACCCAGTACTTC
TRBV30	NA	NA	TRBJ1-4	CAWSRGHEKLFF	TGTGCCTGGAGCCGGGGGCACGAAAAACTGTTTTTT
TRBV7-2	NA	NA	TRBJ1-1	CASSPWSGTDTEAFF	TGTGCCAGCAGCCCCTGGAGCGGGACGGACACTGAAGCTTTCTTT
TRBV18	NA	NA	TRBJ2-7	CASSLMGEQYF	TGTGCCAGCTCGCTTATGGGGGAGCAGTACTTC
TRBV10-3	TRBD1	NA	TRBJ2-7	CAISPFTGDEQYF	TGTGCCATCAGTCCATTCACAGGGGACGAGCAGTACTTC
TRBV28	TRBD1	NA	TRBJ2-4	CASSFGQGRKSKNIQYF	TGTGCCAGCAGTTTCGGACAGGGGAGAAAGTCCAAAAACATTCAGTACTTC
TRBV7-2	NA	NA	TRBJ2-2	CASSSVSSGELFF	TGTGCCAGCAGCTCAGTTAGTTCCGGGGAGCTGTTTTTT
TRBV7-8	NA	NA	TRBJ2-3	CASSLVGATDTQYF	TGTGCCAGCAGCTTAGTCGGTGCCACAGATACGCAGTATTTT
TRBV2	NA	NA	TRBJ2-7	CASRGYYEQYF	TGTGCCAGCAGGGGTTACTACGAGCAGTACTTC
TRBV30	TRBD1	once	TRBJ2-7	CAWQQGDEQYF	TGTGCCTGGCAACAGGGGGACGAGCAGTACTTC